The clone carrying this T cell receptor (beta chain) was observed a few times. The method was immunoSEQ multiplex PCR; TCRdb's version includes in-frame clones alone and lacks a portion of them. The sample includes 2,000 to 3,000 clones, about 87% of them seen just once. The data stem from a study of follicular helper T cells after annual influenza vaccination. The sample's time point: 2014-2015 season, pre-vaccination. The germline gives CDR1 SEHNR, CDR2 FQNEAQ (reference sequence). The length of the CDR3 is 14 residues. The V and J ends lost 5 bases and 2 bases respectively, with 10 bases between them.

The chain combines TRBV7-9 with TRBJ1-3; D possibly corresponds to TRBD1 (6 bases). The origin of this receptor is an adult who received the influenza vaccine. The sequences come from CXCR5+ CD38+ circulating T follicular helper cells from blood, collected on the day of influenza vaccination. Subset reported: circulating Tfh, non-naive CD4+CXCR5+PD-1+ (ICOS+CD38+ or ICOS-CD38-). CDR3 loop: CASSLGQTGNTIYF. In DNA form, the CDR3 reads TGTGCCAGCAGCCTCGGACAGACTGGAAACACCATATATTTT.